The present T cell receptor (beta chain) was sequenced within a study of T-cell memory formation after mild COVID-19. Study context: Clusters of TCRs were largely donor specific.

A single record per CDR3 protein comes from TCRdb applying MiXCR to the 5' RACE reads. The sample records a few hundred thousand distinct CDR3 sequences, about 22% being singletons. The germline CDR1 and CDR2 sequences are KGHSY and FQNENV. V was pared by 0 bases and J by 6 bases, with 9 bases between. The CDR3 is made up of 14 amino acids. The rearrangement joins TRBV16 to TRBJ2-1; possible D gene TRBD1, 6 bases. The sample consisted of PBMCs or a T cell subset sorted from them (not recorded which). The clonotype comes from an adult woman who had mild COVID-19 (a few samples of this study predate the infection). Cell type and time point are not known. As DNA, the CDR3 is TGTGCCAGCAGCCAATCTAGAGGGGGCAATGAGCAGTTCTTC. This encodes CASSQSRGGNEQFF.